A single sample is the source of the 9 T cell receptor beta chains below, sequenced in a study of T cell responses to AZD1222 COVID-19 vaccine (dated by TCRdb to the early 2020s). Receptor libraries were prepared by the immunoSEQ multiplex PCR assay. TCRdb provides this immuneACCESS table in a form limited to in-frame rearrangements. Some clones are lacking; in checked studies, under half of them reflect an unresolved V gene, and why the rest are absent is not known. This sample has around 130,000 clones in its table, and roughly 86% of those were observed once. The ten biggest clones cover around 3% of the sample. Taken with the paper, the label for time point translates to: about 28 days (+/-7) after the second vaccine dose. The sample in question was peripheral blood, obtained 28 days after the second AZD1222 dose. These receptors were taken from an adult who received the AZD1222 COVID-19 vaccine.

The chain couples TRBV24-1 to TRBJ1-5; D remains unclear. The CDR3 has 14 residues. Germline lookup yields CDR1 KGHDR and CDR2 SFDVKD. Trimming took off 7 bases at V and 0 bases at J, with 9 bases between the two ends. The DNA of the CDR3 is TGTGCCACCAGCACTTGGGCTAGCAATCAGCCCCAGCATTTT. Encoded protein: CATSTWASNQPQHF.

The rearrangement links TRBV10-2 to TRBJ1-6; tentatively, D is TRBD1 (5 bases). This CDR3 is 15 amino acids long. Trimming took 4 bases from V and 7 from J, leaving 14 bases between them. Germline V gives CDR1 WSHSY, CDR2 SAAADI. CDR3 nucleotides: TGCGCCAGCAGTGGGAAGGGCGGGGGGAATTCACCCCTCCACTTT. Protein sequence: CASSGKGGGNSPLHF.

The chain recombines TRBV10-1 with TRBJ2-3, with 8 bases fitting TRBD2. With V trimmed by 8 bases and J by 0 bases, 10 bases remained unmatched. The CDR3 loop spans 16 amino acids. Looked up from germline, CDR1 is WNHNN and CDR2 is SYGVQD (reference sequence). CDR3 in amino acids: CASGNQVAGSTDTQYF. CDR3 sequence (DNA): TGCGCCAGCGGTAACCAAGTAGCGGGGAGCACAGATACGCAGTATTTT.

The rearrangement uses TRBV6-2 or TRBV6-3 and TRBJ2-7; D perhaps matches TRBD2 (6 bases). This CDR3 region has 16 residues. Germline assignment: CDR1 MNHEY and CDR2 SVGEGT. Trimming pared 0 bases from V and 7 bases from J, leaving 19 bases between. The CDR3 here is CASSYSIQTGVEEQYF. CDR3 DNA sequence: TGTGCCAGCAGTTACTCGATTCAGACGGGAGTGGAAGAGCAGTACTTC.

The J gene is TRBJ2-7, the V gene TRBV7-2; TRBD1 matches at 7 bases. The length of the CDR3 is 13 residues. In germline, CDR1 is SGHTA, CDR2 FQGNSA. Unmatched junction bases numbered 5, after V lost 5 bases and J lost 4 bases. CDR3 amino acids: CASSKDRAYEQYF. The CDR3 bases are TGTGCCAGCAGCAAAGACAGGGCTTACGAGCAGTACTTC.

J is TRBJ1-1 and V is TRBV7-2; D perhaps matches TRBD1 (6 bases). Germline CDR1 and CDR2: SGHTA and FQGNSA. The CDR3 spans 16 residues. V lost 5 bases, J lost 6 bases, and 22 bases lay in between. CDR3 in amino acids: CASSPWGTRVGSEAFF. CDR3 in DNA: TGTGCCAGCAGCCCGTGGGGGACAAGGGTTGGGTCTGAAGCTTTCTTT.

This chain connects TRBV5-4 to TRBJ1-2; D gene uncertain. V shed 6 bases and J shed 1 base, with 16 bases lying between them. The CDR3 is 15 amino acids. CDR1 SGHNT and CDR2 YYREEE come from the germline V gene (reference sequence). Here the CDR3 DNA reads TGTGCCAGCACCTCCGGACTGAGCTATAACTATGGCTACACCTTC. Its translation is CASTSGLSYNYGYTF.

J is TRBJ2-1 and V is TRBV5-8; D unresolved. V dropped 4 bases and J dropped 9 bases, with 11 bases sitting between them. CDR3 length: 12 residues. The germline V gene has CDR1 SGHTS and CDR2 YDEGEE. CDR3 loop: CASSAVGSEQFF. The CDR3 nucleotides are TGTGCCAGCAGCGCCGTAGGGTCTGAGCAGTTCTTC. The whole variable domain, remainder taken from reference TRBV5-8 and TRBJ2-1, is EAGVTQSPTHLIKTRGQQATLRCSPISGHTSVYWYQQALGLGLQFLLWYDEGEERNRGNFPPRFSGRQFPNYSSELNVNALELEDSALYLCASSAVGSEQFFGPGTRLTVL.

This clone occurred once. The chain employs TRBV15 and TRBJ2-5; D ambiguous. With 0 bases removed from V and 3 bases from J, the gap between germline ends came to 5 bases. Per the germline V gene, CDR1 is LNHNV and CDR2 is YYDKDF (reference sequence). This CDR3 has 13 amino acids. The DNA for the CDR3 is TGTGCCACCAGCAGAGAATTAAAAGAGACCCAGTACTTC. Encoded protein: CATSRELKETQYF.